This entry lists 10 T cell receptor beta chains sequenced from one sample in a study of regulatory T cells in long-lasting Graves disease. The sample's time point: persistent/refractory GD, antithyroid drugs over 5 years with positive TRAb. Extracted PBMC RNA gave rise to the TCR library. CDR3-region Arm-PCR and iRepertoire HTBI primers produced the TCR beta libraries. MiXCR, run by TCRdb on the multiplex PCR reads, gives a single entry per CDR3 protein. The sample carries roughly 400,000 distinct CDR3 sequences, around 20% recorded once. The material was peripheral blood mononuclear cells (PBMCs), obtained when the disease was refractory, from a patient treated with antithyroid drugs. These receptors originate from a female donor with Graves disease.

The chain joins TRBV13 to TRBJ2-7; weak D call: TRBD1 (5 bases). The CDR3 contains 16 residues. Trimming left V 0 bases short and J 5 bases short, with 17 bases between. The germline gives CDR1 PRHDT, CDR2 FYEKMQ (reference sequence). DNA for the CDR3: TGTGCCAGCAGCTTAGGCCAGGGAATTCCCCCCAACGAGCAGTACTTC. Protein sequence: CASSLGQGIPPNEQYF.

A few counts support this clonotype. The genes are TRBV18 and TRBJ1-5; D is ambiguous. The CDR3 has 15 amino acids. Germline CDR1 is KGHSH and CDR2 is LQKENI. Trimming cost V 3 bases and J 5 bases, with 14 bases left between them. The DNA of the CDR3 is TGTGCCAGCTCACCTGTGCCCATCGAGGATCAGCCCCAGCATTTT. Amino acids: CASSPVPIEDQPQHF.

V gene TRBV19 combines with J gene TRBJ2-3, with TRBD2 identical over 7 bases. Trimming removed 3 bases from V and 2 bases from J; junction bases left unmatched: 5. The CDR3 is 15 residues long. Per the germline V gene, CDR1 is LNHDA and CDR2 is SQIVND (reference sequence). The CDR3 DNA sequence: TGTGCCAGTAGTATCGAGGGGACTAACACAGATACGCAGTATTTT. It encodes CASSIEGTNTDTQYF.

This clonotype was seen ten or more times. V and J are TRBV27 and TRBJ1-1, with 7 positions matching TRBD1. CDR1 and CDR2 (germline): MNHEY, SMNVEV (reference sequence). The CDR3 is 14 residues long. V lost 6 bases, J lost 5 bases, and 9 bases stayed unmatched. In DNA, the CDR3 is TGTGCCAGCAGAGCCGGGACAGCCCAAACTGAAGCTTTCTTT. Translation: CASRAGTAQTEAFF.

This clonotype was detected a few times. V is TRBV30 and J is TRBJ2-7; 7 nucleotides agree with TRBD1. V dropped 4 bases and J dropped 5; count of bases not matched to a gene: 8. Germline V gene sequence: CDR1 GTSNPN, CDR2 SVGIG (reference sequence). CDR3 length: 13 residues. The CDR3 region is CAWTSGTANEQYF. The DNA for the CDR3 is TGTGCCTGGACTTCCGGGACAGCGAACGAGCAGTACTTC.

This clonotype was counted ten times or more. V and J are TRBV29-1 and TRBJ1-6; D uncertain. Germline-derived CDR1 and CDR2 are SQVTM and ANQGSEA. The CDR3 is 16 residues long. V lost 3 bases, J lost 0 bases, and 12 bases lay in between. The CDR3 loop reads CSVDRHRSSYNSPLHF. DNA for the CDR3: TGCAGCGTTGATAGGCACCGGAGCTCCTATAATTCACCCCTCCACTTT.

The V call is TRBV27, the J call TRBJ1-6, with D unresolved. CDR1 and CDR2 (germline): MNHEY, SMNVEV (reference sequence). Between the trimmed V and J ends, which lost 0 bases and 7 bases, there was a span of 10 bases. The CDR3 totals 15 residues. The CDR3 coding sequence is TGTGCCAGCAGTTTATCGCCAGGCAGCAATTCACCCCTCCACTTT. Amino acids: CASSLSPGSNSPLHF.

This clonotype was seen only a few times. One junction end does not reproduce the germline sequence, and a read error may be involved. The chain links TRBV10-3 to TRBJ2-7, with D unclear. Germline V CDR1 and CDR2: ENHRY, SYGVKD. The CDR3 sequence is 13 residues long. The CDR3 region is CVISEEGPYEQYF. The CDR3 coding sequence is TGTGTCATCAGTGAGGAAGGGCCCTACGAGCAGTACTTC.

The chain recombines TRBV29-1 with TRBJ1-3; a possible D gene is TRBD1 (6 bases). This CDR3 spans 15 amino acids. Between the trimmed V and J ends, which lost 6 bases and 4 bases, there was a span of 19 bases. Germline assignment: CDR1 SQVTM and CDR2 ANQGSEA. The DNA of the CDR3 is TGCAGCGTGGCCCTGGGCCAGGGGACCGGAAACACCATATATTTT. This encodes CSVALGQGTGNTIYF. The variable domain in full, with the rest retrieved from reference TRBV29-1 and TRBJ1-3, is SAVISQKPSRDICQRGTSLTIQCQVDSQVTMMFWYRQQPGQSLTLIATANQGSEATYESGFVIDKFPISRPNLTFSTLTVSNMSPEDSSIYLCSVALGQGTGNTIYFGEGSWLTVV.

This clonotype occurred many times. The J gene is TRBJ1-2, the V gene TRBV20-1; D gene uncertain. The CDR3 has 12 amino acids. In germline, CDR1 is DFQATT, CDR2 SNEGSKA (reference sequence). V lost 6 bases to trimming and J lost 4 bases, with 12 bases between them. The CDR3 sequence is CSALPGFYGYTF. In DNA, the CDR3 is TGCAGTGCCCTCCCGGGGTTCTATGGCTACACCTTC.